The T cell receptor (beta chain) described here comes from a study of T cell repertoires in cytomegalovirus infection (dated by TCRdb to about 2019). In the study overall: The HLA type of each donor mattered for the analysis, because public TCR beta signatures pointed to carriage of CMV infection along with the matching HLA type. Study-wide findings and limitations: The ex vivo response was dominated by HLA-C-restricted CMV-specific TCR beta clonotypes, and the single most frequent clonotype in two of eight donors was supplied by these HLA-C-restricted clonotypes. Carriers of CMV infection plus the relevant HLA type were discriminated by the cumulative frequency of public TCR beta family members in the study cohort and in an independent 352-donor cohort.

This sample was sequenced with an Illumina HiSeq 1500. TCRdb trimmed the raw reads at Q25, called clones with MiXCR and kept productive beta chains. A single entry per CDR3 protein holds the most common genes and DNA from its merged rows. The sample profile shows some 220,000 distinct CDR3 sequences; roughly 6.5% of them were found once. Jointly, the top ten make up roughly 6.5% of the sample. This clonotype was seen only a few times. Its antigen is still unknown. Base qualities are not recorded, but no much larger clone differs from it by a single base. The source is a human donor in good health (CMV status not recorded). Some clones in this sample may be carry-over from other donors' samples. Sequences were obtained from PBMCs.

The nucleotides read TGTGCCACAATGGGGCAGGCAGGGGGCTACACCTTC. Its protein product is CATMGQAGGYTF. Rearrangement joined TRBV28 to TRBJ1-2; a weak D assignment points to TRBD1 (5 bases agree). The CDR3 covers 12 residues, taking in both the cysteine and the phenylalanine. The only DNA kept is the CDR3, 36 bases in frame from the first base. At the junction V is shortened by 10 bases and J by 8 bases, with 17 bases in between. CDR1 and CDR2 were assigned from the germline V gene as MDHEN and SYDVKM.